The 5 T cell receptor beta chains below all came from one sample that was sequenced in a study of T cell responses to AZD1222 COVID-19 vaccine. Assay: immunoSEQ multiplex PCR; the TCRdb copy retains only in-frame clones and omits some. This sample has around 120,000 clones; about nine tenths occur once, and the top ten carry about 19%. Sequenced here: peripheral blood, sampled on day 0 of MenACWY control vaccination. Receptor source: an adult in good health.

The chain carries TRBV4-1 and TRBJ1-2, with TRBD1 matching 12 bases. Germline V gene sequence: CDR1 MGHRA, CDR2 YSYEKL. The CDR3 is made up of 17 amino acids. With V trimmed by 4 bases and J by 4 bases, 10 bases remained unmatched. CDR3 amino acids: CASSLARDRGPGYGYTF. The CDR3 nucleotides are TGCGCCAGCAGCCTTGCTAGGGACAGGGGGCCGGGCTATGGCTACACCTTC.

The chain has TRBV16 and TRBJ1-1; D perhaps matches TRBD1 (5 bases). The ends were cut back, 4 bases at V and 11 bases at J, with 14 bases in the middle. The CDR3 is made up of 12 amino acids. Germline V lookup: CDR1 KGHSY, CDR2 FQNENV. In nucleotides, the CDR3 is TGTGCCAGCAGCCCACCCCGGGACGCGGCTTTCTTT. It translates to CASSPPRDAAFF.

The chain carries TRBV6-6 and TRBJ2-1; 9 bases match TRBD1. The CDR3 has 15 residues. The germline gives CDR1 MNHNY, CDR2 SVGAGI (reference sequence). The ends lost 6 bases at V and 6 bases at J; junction bases unmatched: 9. Here the CDR3 reads CASRLLGQGPNEQFF. CDR3 DNA sequence: TGTGCCAGCAGGCTACTGGGACAGGGACCCAATGAGCAGTTCTTC.

The V and J genes are TRBV28 and TRBJ1-1; D unresolved. The CDR3 contains 16 residues. CDR1 is MDHEN and CDR2 is SYDVKM in the germline V gene. The V and J ends lost 5 bases and 0 bases respectively, with 16 bases between them. The CDR3 region has the DNA TGTGCCAGCAGTGTCCGACATTGGGTGATGAACACTGAAGCTTTCTTT. Translating it yields CASSVRHWVMNTEAFF.

The rearrangement links TRBV6-4 to TRBJ2-7; perhaps TRBD2 as D (5 bases). V lost 10 bases and J lost 5, with 15 bases in between. The CDR3 extends over 12 amino acids. Per germline, CDR1 MRHNA and CDR2 SNTAGT. For the CDR3, the DNA is TGTGCCATCAAGATAGGGAGAGACGAGCAGTACTTC. Translated, it gives CAIKIGRDEQYF.